This T cell receptor (beta chain) was profiled in a study of blood T cells in healthy people across ages. CDR3 length equals 15 residues. The ends were cut back, 2 bases at V and 0 bases at J, with 11 bases in the middle. Germline values: CDR1 MNHEY, CDR2 SMNVEV (reference sequence). A J-beta primer mix and a sample-barcoded 5' primer were used in a second PCR of roughly 6 to 11 cycles. TCRdb fed the 5' RACE reads into MiXCR, producing one record per CDR3 protein. The table lists just over 1 million distinct CDR3 sequences, under 55% of them singletons. V gene TRBV27 combines with J gene TRBJ2-7; no reliable D call. The specimen sequenced was blood. This receptor was identified in a woman aged 60-70 years in good health. The CDR3 here is CASSLGPTHSYEQYF. Written as DNA, the CDR3 is TGTGCCAGCAGTTTAGGCCCTACCCACTCCTACGAGCAGTACTTC.